A selection of T cell receptor beta chains follows, all from one sample in a study of blood T cell repertoires in COVID-19. This table comes from immunoSEQ multiplex PCR, and its TCRdb copy is limited to in-frame clones, with some not included. The sample comprises around 150,000 clones, roughly 80% of which are singletons, and approximately 10% rests with the top ten. Sequenced sample: PBMCs or T cells enriched from blood (not recorded which). The origin of the receptors is a man in his fifties who had recovered from COVID-19. Both conserved end residues are part of each CDR3. The D gene is left open where the match is weak. Some rows mark clone size as missing; the rest say once, few, many or name a class of expanded clone.

j_call: TRBJ2-1; v_call: TRBV4-1; clone_size: few; d_call: NA; cdr3_aa: CASSQLYYNEQFF; cdr3_nt: TGCGCCAGCAGCCAACTCTACTACAATGAGCAGTTCTTC
j_call: TRBJ1-6; v_call: TRBV7-9; clone_size: NA; d_call: NA; cdr3_aa: CASSLWGENSPLHF; cdr3_nt: TGTGCCAGCAGCTTATGGGGGGAGAATTCACCCCTCCACTTT
j_call: TRBJ1-3; v_call: TRBV7-3; clone_size: NA; d_call: NA; cdr3_aa: CASSSGQGNTIYF; cdr3_nt: TGTGCCAGCAGCTCCGGACAGGGAAACACCATATATTTT
j_call: TRBJ1-3; v_call: TRBV19; clone_size: NA; d_call: NA; cdr3_aa: CASSHRLVSGNTIYF; cdr3_nt: TGTGCCAGTTCCCACAGGCTAGTCTCCGGAAACACCATATATTTT
j_call: TRBJ2-1; v_call: TRBV11-2; clone_size: few; d_call: NA; cdr3_aa: CASSLVRQNNEQFF; cdr3_nt: TGTGCCAGCAGCTTAGTGAGGCAGAACAATGAGCAGTTCTTC
j_call: TRBJ2-3; v_call: TRBV5-4; clone_size: NA; d_call: TRBD2; cdr3_aa: CASSSKTSGGADTQYF; cdr3_nt: TGTGCCAGCAGCTCGAAGACTAGCGGGGGAGCCGATACGCAGTATTTT
j_call: TRBJ2-3; v_call: TRBV6-4; clone_size: NA; d_call: TRBD2; cdr3_aa: CASSDSGGADTQYF; cdr3_nt: TGTGCCAGCAGTGACAGCGGGGGGGCAGATACGCAGTATTTT
j_call: TRBJ2-7; v_call: TRBV30; clone_size: NA; d_call: TRBD1; cdr3_aa: CAWSGGTGSAYF; cdr3_nt: TGTGCCTGGAGTGGGGGGACAGGGAGCGCGTACTTC
j_call: TRBJ1-6; v_call: TRBV4-2; clone_size: NA; d_call: NA; cdr3_aa: CASSQTGSSYNSPLHF; cdr3_nt: TGTGCCAGCAGCCAAACAGGGAGCTCCTATAATTCACCCCTCCACTTT
j_call: TRBJ2-3; v_call: TRBV7-9; clone_size: few; d_call: TRBD2; cdr3_aa: CASGRGALVDTQYF; cdr3_nt: TGTGCCAGCGGGCGGGGGGCTCTGGTAGATACGCAGTATTTT
j_call: TRBJ1-4; v_call: TRBV5-1; clone_size: NA; d_call: NA; cdr3_aa: CASSFRATGTNEKLFF; cdr3_nt: TGCGCCAGCAGCTTTAGGGCCACGGGGACTAATGAAAAACTGTTTTTT
j_call: TRBJ1-1; v_call: TRBV3-1/TRBV3-2; clone_size: NA; d_call: NA; cdr3_aa: CASTDFKRPSPTEAFF; cdr3_nt: TGTGCCAGCACCGATTTTAAGCGCCCATCACCAACTGAAGCTTTCTTT
j_call: TRBJ2-5; v_call: TRBV3-1/TRBV3-2; clone_size: NA; d_call: TRBD2; cdr3_aa: CASSQTSGRGVETQYF; cdr3_nt: TGTGCCAGCAGCCAGACTAGCGGGAGGGGCGTAGAGACCCAGTACTTC
j_call: TRBJ1-4; v_call: TRBV5-1; clone_size: once; d_call: TRBD1; cdr3_aa: CASSLTLTGTTNEKLFF; cdr3_nt: TGCGCCAGCAGCCTAACCCTGACAGGGACAACTAATGAAAAACTGTTTTTT
j_call: TRBJ2-1; v_call: TRBV14; clone_size: NA; d_call: NA; cdr3_aa: CASRLGEVGSNEQFF; cdr3_nt: TGTGCCAGCAGGCTGGGCGAAGTCGGCTCAAATGAGCAGTTCTTC
j_call: TRBJ1-5; v_call: TRBV27; clone_size: NA; d_call: NA; cdr3_aa: CASSAGQRSNQPQHF; cdr3_nt: TGTGCCAGCAGCGCAGGACAGCGAAGCAATCAGCCCCAGCATTTT
j_call: TRBJ2-5; v_call: TRBV28; clone_size: NA; d_call: TRBD2; cdr3_aa: CASSLSSGVETQYF; cdr3_nt: TGTGCCAGCAGTTTATCTAGCGGGGTGGAGACCCAGTACTTC
j_call: TRBJ2-7; v_call: TRBV5-6; clone_size: NA; d_call: TRBD1; cdr3_aa: CASSLFPGQGSYEQYF; cdr3_nt: TGTGCCAGCAGCTTGTTTCCCGGACAGGGGTCCTACGAGCAGTACTTC
j_call: TRBJ1-2; v_call: TRBV19; clone_size: NA; d_call: NA; cdr3_aa: CASSRQGYYGYTF; cdr3_nt: TGTGCCAGTAGCCGTCAGGGGTACTATGGCTACACCTTC
j_call: TRBJ2-7; v_call: TRBV7-3; clone_size: NA; d_call: NA; cdr3_aa: CASSSTKEGALYF; cdr3_nt: TGTGCCAGCAGCTCAACAAAAGAGGGAGCCCTGTACTTC
j_call: TRBJ2-7; v_call: TRBV6-2/TRBV6-3; clone_size: NA; d_call: NA; cdr3_aa: CASSLGLTYEQYF; cdr3_nt: TGTGCCAGCAGCTTGGGACTGACCTACGAGCAGTACTTC
j_call: TRBJ1-1; v_call: TRBV20-1; clone_size: NA; d_call: TRBD1; cdr3_aa: CSASQGTGWDTEAFF; cdr3_nt: TGCAGTGCTAGTCAAGGGACAGGGTGGGACACTGAAGCTTTCTTT
j_call: TRBJ1-5; v_call: TRBV23-1; clone_size: NA; d_call: TRBD1; cdr3_aa: CASSPSGGQGGNQPQHF; cdr3_nt: TGCGCCAGCAGTCCTTCAGGGGGACAGGGTGGCAATCAGCCCCAGCATTTT
j_call: TRBJ2-1; v_call: TRBV2; clone_size: few; d_call: TRBD1; cdr3_aa: CASSDMGQAVEFF; cdr3_nt: TGTGCCAGCAGTGATATGGGACAGGCTGTAGAGTTCTTC
j_call: TRBJ1-4; v_call: TRBV28; clone_size: NA; d_call: NA; cdr3_aa: CASSSQGGVEKLFF; cdr3_nt: TGTGCCAGCAGTTCACAGGGTGGAGTAGAAAAACTGTTTTTT
j_call: TRBJ2-7; v_call: TRBV5-1; clone_size: NA; d_call: TRBD2; cdr3_aa: CASSFPKTSGSTYEQYF; cdr3_nt: TGCGCCAGCAGCTTTCCTAAGACTAGCGGAAGCACCTACGAGCAGTACTTC
j_call: TRBJ2-7; v_call: TRBV28; clone_size: NA; d_call: TRBD1; cdr3_aa: CASSDRDEQYF; cdr3_nt: TGTGCCAGCAGTGACAGGGACGAGCAGTACTTC
j_call: TRBJ1-5; v_call: TRBV19; clone_size: NA; d_call: NA; cdr3_aa: CASSIKGGGSQHF; cdr3_nt: TGTGCCAGTAGTATCAAAGGCGGGGGGTCCCAGCATTTT
j_call: TRBJ2-7; v_call: TRBV7-9; clone_size: once; d_call: NA; cdr3_aa: CASSLDPRYEQYF; cdr3_nt: TGTGCCAGCAGCTTAGATCCGAGGTACGAGCAGTACTTC
j_call: TRBJ1-6; v_call: TRBV25-1; clone_size: NA; d_call: NA; cdr3_aa: CASRDSPSSYNSPLHF; cdr3_nt: TGTGCCAGCAGGGACAGCCCGAGCTCCTATAATTCACCCCTCCACTTT
j_call: TRBJ2-7; v_call: TRBV24-1; clone_size: NA; d_call: NA; cdr3_aa: CATSDLHLSEYEQYF; cdr3_nt: TGTGCCACCAGTGATTTGCACCTATCGGAGTACGAGCAGTACTTC
j_call: TRBJ1-2; v_call: TRBV9; clone_size: NA; d_call: TRBD1; cdr3_aa: CASSNLLRGPGYTF; cdr3_nt: TGTGCCAGCAGCAATTTACTCAGGGGGCCTGGCTACACCTTC
j_call: TRBJ1-5; v_call: TRBV2; clone_size: few; d_call: NA; cdr3_aa: CASSPHNAQPQHF; cdr3_nt: TGTGCCAGCAGCCCCCATAATGCGCAGCCCCAGCATTTT
j_call: TRBJ2-1; v_call: TRBV7-3; clone_size: NA; d_call: NA; cdr3_aa: CASSLGGGSVNEQFF; cdr3_nt: TGTGCCAGCAGCTTAGGTGGAGGGAGCGTCAATGAGCAGTTCTTC
j_call: TRBJ2-5; v_call: TRBV15; clone_size: NA; d_call: TRBD2; cdr3_aa: CATSRGASGGQETQYF; cdr3_nt: TGTGCCACCAGCAGAGGTGCTAGCGGGGGACAAGAGACCCAGTACTTC
j_call: TRBJ1-6; v_call: TRBV28; clone_size: NA; d_call: NA; cdr3_aa: CASRDTGSSPLHF; cdr3_nt: TGTGCCAGCAGAGACACTGGGAGTTCACCCCTCCACTTT
j_call: TRBJ1-1; v_call: TRBV20-1; clone_size: NA; d_call: NA; cdr3_aa: CSASIQIEAFF; cdr3_nt: TGCAGTGCTAGTATCCAGATTGAAGCTTTCTTT
j_call: TRBJ1-5; v_call: TRBV6-1; clone_size: NA; d_call: TRBD1; cdr3_aa: CASSGFTGTENQPQHF; cdr3_nt: TGTGCCAGCAGTGGATTCACCGGGACAGAGAATCAGCCCCAGCATTTT
j_call: TRBJ2-2; v_call: TRBV4-2; clone_size: NA; d_call: TRBD2; cdr3_aa: CASSLAASGNTGELFF; cdr3_nt: TGTGCCAGCAGCCTTGCCGCTAGCGGGAACACCGGGGAGCTGTTTTTT
j_call: TRBJ1-2; v_call: TRBV6-5; clone_size: NA; d_call: NA; cdr3_aa: CASTDEGSHYGYTF; cdr3_nt: TGTGCCAGCACCGACGAGGGTTCCCACTATGGCTACACCTTC
j_call: TRBJ2-1; v_call: TRBV2; clone_size: once; d_call: TRBD2; cdr3_aa: CASRRSGGAYNEQFF; cdr3_nt: TGTGCCAGCAGGCGTAGCGGGGGGGCTTATAATGAGCAGTTCTTC
j_call: TRBJ2-2; v_call: TRBV7-2; clone_size: NA; d_call: NA; cdr3_aa: CASSLLHGNTGELFF; cdr3_nt: TGTGCCAGCAGCTTACTTCACGGGAACACCGGGGAGCTGTTTTTT
j_call: TRBJ1-1; v_call: TRBV28; clone_size: NA; d_call: NA; cdr3_aa: CASSFRVPGNTEAFF; cdr3_nt: TGTGCCAGCAGTTTCAGGGTCCCAGGGAACACTGAAGCTTTCTTT
j_call: TRBJ1-1; v_call: TRBV7-3; clone_size: NA; d_call: NA; cdr3_aa: CASSHPGSGAFF; cdr3_nt: TGTGCCAGCAGCCACCCAGGGTCAGGGGCTTTCTTT
j_call: TRBJ1-4; v_call: TRBV19; clone_size: NA; d_call: TRBD1; cdr3_aa: CASTFGQEAFNEKLFF; cdr3_nt: TGTGCCAGTACCTTCGGACAGGAAGCCTTTAATGAAAAACTGTTTTTT
j_call: TRBJ1-1; v_call: TRBV19; clone_size: NA; d_call: NA; cdr3_aa: CASSLQGVTVAFF; cdr3_nt: TGTGCCAGTAGTTTACAAGGAGTCACGGTTGCTTTCTTT
j_call: TRBJ1-2; v_call: TRBV2; clone_size: few; d_call: TRBD1; cdr3_aa: CASSLEGARGYTF; cdr3_nt: TGTGCCAGCAGCCTGGAGGGGGCGCGAGGCTACACCTTC
j_call: TRBJ1-5; v_call: TRBV19; clone_size: NA; d_call: NA; cdr3_aa: CASHDSVNQPQHF; cdr3_nt: TGTGCCAGTCACGACAGTGTTAATCAGCCCCAGCATTTT
j_call: TRBJ2-5; v_call: TRBV19; clone_size: NA; d_call: TRBD2; cdr3_aa: CASSIEGLAEETQYF; cdr3_nt: TGTGCCAGTAGTATAGAGGGTCTAGCGGAAGAGACCCAGTACTTC
j_call: TRBJ2-7; v_call: TRBV5-1; clone_size: NA; d_call: TRBD1; cdr3_aa: CASSLGTGPYEQYF; cdr3_nt: TGCGCCAGCAGCCTCGGGACAGGGCCATACGAGCAGTACTTC
j_call: TRBJ2-7; v_call: TRBV2; clone_size: NA; d_call: TRBD2; cdr3_aa: CASSEGLAGVSYEQYF; cdr3_nt: TGTGCCAGCAGTGAGGGACTAGCGGGGGTCTCCTACGAGCAGTACTTC
j_call: TRBJ2-1; v_call: TRBV5-1; clone_size: NA; d_call: NA; cdr3_aa: CARLAEQFF; cdr3_nt: TGCGCCAGACTAGCAGAGCAGTTCTTC
j_call: TRBJ1-4; v_call: TRBV2; clone_size: NA; d_call: NA; cdr3_aa: CASLSSSNEKLFF; cdr3_nt: TGTGCCAGCCTCTCCTCCTCTAATGAAAAACTGTTTTTT
j_call: TRBJ2-1; v_call: TRBV19; clone_size: NA; d_call: NA; cdr3_aa: CASSIQGTPHNEQFF; cdr3_nt: TGTGCCAGTAGTATCCAGGGGACACCCCACAATGAGCAGTTCTTC